This TCR beta chain was identified during a study of a mutant IDH1 vaccine in newly diagnosed glioma. Study overall: Males made up about 62% and females roughly 40% of treated patients, whose mean age was about 37 years. Patients had received radiotherapy, temozolomide, or both previously, most receiving both.

Libraries were prepared by immunoSEQ multiplex PCR; TCRdb keeps only in-frame clonotypes and omits some of them. The table lists 60,000 to 75,000 clones, about 83% of them singletons. Time point: baseline, week 1 (first vaccination visit). Noted treatment: pre-vaccination baseline after standard-of-care therapy. General study results and limits: Vaccination induced immune responses in roughly 93% of patients. Whatever changes occurred in top peripheral T cell clonotypes seemed unrelated to pseudoprogression.

With respect to this clone: The target antigen is unknown.

The CDR3 consists of 13 residues. CDR1 and CDR2 (germline): MGHDK, SYGVNS. The V end was cut by 0 bases, the J end by 5 bases, with 8 bases between. The sequence derives from a woman younger than 35 with glioma. Some clones in this sample may be carry-over from other donors' samples. This specimen was peripheral blood mononuclear cells (PBMCs), taken from a glioma patient treated with radiotherapy, temozolomide or both. The V and J genes are TRBV25-1 and TRBJ2-7, with a tentative D call TRBD1 (6 bases). This CDR3 is CASSEYPGDEQYF. For the CDR3, the DNA is TGTGCCAGCAGTGAATATCCAGGGGACGAGCAGTACTTC.